One and the same sample provided the 15 T cell receptor beta chains below, sequenced in a study of cytomegalovirus exposure and HLA in healthy donors. Sequencing used immunoSEQ multiplex PCR; TCRdb keeps in-frame clones, though not all of them. This table has approximately 100,000 clones, 88% appearing once. The sequenced material came from PBMCs. The receptors come from a woman aged 18 to 35 in good health and CMV-seronegative.

This sequence joins TRBV6-1 and TRBJ2-7, with D maybe TRBD2 (6 bases). Trimming removed 2 bases at V and 5 bases at J, with 19 bases between. CDR1 is MNHNS and CDR2 is SASEGT in the germline V gene. The CDR3 consists of 16 residues. The CDR3 nucleotides read TGTGCCAGCAGTGAACAAATTGTCGGGAGCAACCACGAGCAGTACTTC. Translation gives CASSEQIVGSNHEQYF.

V and J are TRBV5-1 and TRBJ1-2; the D is unclear. This CDR3 spans 15 amino acids. Germline V lookup: CDR1 SGHRS, CDR2 YFSETQ. The V end was cut by 4 bases, the J end by 8 bases, with 21 bases between. Here the CDR3 DNA reads TGCGCCAGCAGCCAACAGCAGCAGGCCACGACCGGCTACACCTTC. This sequence encodes CASSQQQQATTGYTF. Drawing the rest from reference TRBV5-1 and TRBJ1-2, the complete variable domain is KAGVTQTPRYLIKTRGQQVTLSCSPISGHRSVSWYQQTPGQGLQFLFEYFSETQRNKGNFPGRFSGRQFSNSRSEMNVSTLELGDSALYLCASSQQQQATTGYTFGSGTRLTVV.

The V call is TRBV19, the J call TRBJ2-1, with unresolved D. The ends were cut back, 9 bases at V and 9 bases at J, with 3 bases in the middle. The CDR3 is 8 amino acids. Germline V lookup: CDR1 LNHDA, CDR2 SQIVND (reference sequence). This CDR3 is CARLEQFF. The DNA of the CDR3 is TGTGCCAGACTTGAGCAGTTCTTC.

V usage is TRBV7-3 and J usage is TRBJ2-3; D perhaps matches TRBD1 (6 bases). Germline V gene sequence: CDR1 SGHTA, CDR2 FQGTGA. The CDR3 spans 13 residues. V lost 1 base, J lost 6 bases, and 8 bases lay in between. The CDR3 loop is CASSLNQGDTQYF. In DNA, the CDR3 is TGTGCCAGCAGCTTAAACCAGGGGGATACGCAGTATTTT. The full variable domain, its missing parts supplied by reference TRBV7-3 and TRBJ2-3, is GAGVSQTPSNKVTEKGKYVELRCDPISGHTALYWYRQSLGQGPEFLIYFQGTGAADDSGLPNDRFFAVRPEGSVSTLKIQRTERGDSAVYLCASSLNQGDTQYFGPGTRLTVL.

The rearrangement links TRBV11-2 to TRBJ2-7; D unclear. The V and J ends lost 1 base and 5 bases respectively, with 9 bases between them. Looked up from germline, CDR1 is SGHAT and CDR2 is FQNNGV. The CDR3 is 13 amino acids. The CDR3 region has the DNA TGTGCCAGCAGCTTAGTCGGGTGGGACGAGCAGTACTTC. Translation gives CASSLVGWDEQYF.

This clone was observed a few times. This sequence joins TRBV30 and TRBJ1-5, with 7 nucleotides matching TRBD1. V was clipped by 5 bases and J by 0 bases; unmatched bases: 7. The germline CDR1 and CDR2 sequences are GTSNPN and SVGIG (reference sequence). The CDR3 is 15 residues long. The DNA for the CDR3 is TGTGCCTGGTCCGAGGGGGCGAGTAGCAATCAGCCCCAGCATTTT. Amino acid sequence: CAWSEGASSNQPQHF.

This rearrangement joins TRBV9 to TRBJ1-1; D is possibly TRBD1 (5 bases). This CDR3 comprises 14 residues. CDR1 is SGDLS and CDR2 is YYNGEE in the germline V gene. Trimming took off 3 bases at V and 4 bases at J, with 13 bases between the two ends. The CDR3 loop reads CASSAGGGSTEAFF. The CDR3 DNA reads as TGTGCCAGCAGCGCCGGGGGGGGGAGCACTGAAGCTTTCTTT.

The J gene is TRBJ1-2, the V gene TRBV28; D may be TRBD1 (5 bases). This CDR3 has 15 amino acids. Germline assignment: CDR1 MDHEN and CDR2 SYDVKM. Trimming left V 5 bases short and J 6 bases short, with 19 bases between. CDR3 region: CASSLSRGDLDGYTF. CDR3 nucleotides: TGTGCCAGCAGTCTATCAAGGGGCGATCTGGATGGCTACACCTTC.

This rearrangement joins TRBV5-1 to TRBJ2-1; 8 bases map to TRBD1. Per germline, CDR1 SGHRS and CDR2 YFSETQ. Trimming removed 6 bases from V and 2 bases from J; junction bases left unmatched: 10. The CDR3 runs to 16 residues. The DNA of the CDR3 is TGCGCCAGCAACCGACTTGGACAGGGAGCCTACAATGAGCAGTTCTTC. This codes for CASNRLGQGAYNEQFF.

The rearrangement joins TRBV2 to TRBJ2-7; 8 bases align to TRBD2. The trim removed 8 bases at V and 7 bases at J, leaving 10 bases unmatched. CDR3 length: 13 residues. CDR1 is SNHLY, CDR2 FYNNEI, per germline. CDR3 region: CASQVREGQEQYF. The CDR3 region has the DNA TGTGCCAGCCAGGTTCGGGAGGGCCAGGAGCAGTACTTC.

CDR3 bases: TGTGCCAGCCGCCTAAGGGACAGACCCACCGGGGAGCTGTTTTTT. This sequence encodes CASRLRDRPTGELFF. The V and J genes are TRBV6-5 and TRBJ2-2; 7 bases are shared with TRBD1. The length of the CDR3 is 15 residues. The V gene end was trimmed by 8 bases and the J gene end by 4 bases; junction bases not matched to a gene: 10. The germline V gene has CDR1 MNHEY and CDR2 SVGAGI.

This chain joins TRBV5-4 and TRBJ2-5; weak D call: TRBD2 (7 bases). This CDR3 is 16 amino acids long. The V gene lost 0 bases and the J gene lost 5 bases, with 17 bases spanning the gap. Germline lookup yields CDR1 SGHNT and CDR2 YYREEE (reference sequence). CDR3 DNA: TGTGCCAGCAGCTTGGCTGGTGGGGGGGCGGGGGAGACCCAGTACTTC. Protein: CASSLAGGGAGETQYF.

V usage is TRBV21-1 and J usage is TRBJ1-2; the table calls TRBD1, which could not be checked here. TRBV21-1 is marked as a pseudogene. The CDR3 runs 15 residues. In DNA form, the CDR3 reads TGTGCCAGCAGTCCACAGGGGGCTTTTAGCTATGGCTACACCTTC. Translation gives CASSPQGAFSYGYTF.

The CDR3 DNA reads as TGTGCCAGCAGCGCAGACAGGGGGAGCACTGAAGCTTTCTTT. Protein sequence: CASSADRGSTEAFF. The chain links TRBV9 to TRBJ1-1; TRBD1 agrees at 9 bases. Per the germline V gene, CDR1 is SGDLS and CDR2 is YYNGEE. The CDR3 is 14 amino acids. V was clipped by 3 bases and J by 4 bases; unmatched bases: 4.

The chain employs TRBV7-2 and TRBJ2-3; tentatively, D is TRBD1 (5 bases). Germline values: CDR1 SGHTA, CDR2 FQGNSA. V gave up 7 bases and J gave up 2 bases, with 16 bases separating them. The CDR3 length is 15 residues. This chain's CDR3 is CASKGAPVLTDTQYF. DNA for the CDR3: TGTGCCAGCAAAGGGGCTCCGGTTCTCACAGATACGCAGTATTTT.